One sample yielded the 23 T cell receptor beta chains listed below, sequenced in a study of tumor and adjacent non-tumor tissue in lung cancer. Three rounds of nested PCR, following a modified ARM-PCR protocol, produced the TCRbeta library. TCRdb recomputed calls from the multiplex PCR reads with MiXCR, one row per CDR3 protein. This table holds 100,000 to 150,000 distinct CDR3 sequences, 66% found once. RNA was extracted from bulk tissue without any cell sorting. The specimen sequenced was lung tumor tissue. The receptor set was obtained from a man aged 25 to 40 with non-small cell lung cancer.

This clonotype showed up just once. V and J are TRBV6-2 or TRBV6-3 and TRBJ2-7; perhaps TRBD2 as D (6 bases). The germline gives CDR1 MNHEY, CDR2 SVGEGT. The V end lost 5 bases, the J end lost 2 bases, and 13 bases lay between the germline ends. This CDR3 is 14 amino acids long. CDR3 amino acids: CASSPLLAAYEQYF. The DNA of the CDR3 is TGTGCCAGCAGTCCCTTATTAGCGGCCTACGAGCAGTACTTC.

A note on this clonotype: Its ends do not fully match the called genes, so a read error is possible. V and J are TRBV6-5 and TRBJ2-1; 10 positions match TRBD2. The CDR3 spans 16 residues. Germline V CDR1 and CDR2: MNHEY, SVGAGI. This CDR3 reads CASSFLSGGSYNEQFF. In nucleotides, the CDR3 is TGTGCCAGTAGTTTCCTTAGCGGGGGGTCCTACAATGAGCAGTTCTTC.

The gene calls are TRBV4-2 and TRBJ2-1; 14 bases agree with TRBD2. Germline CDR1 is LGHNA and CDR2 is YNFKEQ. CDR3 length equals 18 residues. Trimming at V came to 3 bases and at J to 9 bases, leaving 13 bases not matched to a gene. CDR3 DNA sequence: TGTGCCAGCAGCCACCCTGTGGTCGGGACTAGCGGGAGCGGTGAGCAGTTCTTC. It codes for CASSHPVVGTSGSGEQFF.

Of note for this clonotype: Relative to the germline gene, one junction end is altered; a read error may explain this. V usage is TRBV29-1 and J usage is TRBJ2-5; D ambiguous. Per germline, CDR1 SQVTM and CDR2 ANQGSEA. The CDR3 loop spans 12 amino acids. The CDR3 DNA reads TGTAGCTTTGAGTTGGTACAAGAGACCCAGTACTTC. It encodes CSFELVQETQYF.

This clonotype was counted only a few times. CDR3 DNA: TGTGCCAGCAGCTTGATAACCGGGACGGGAGTGACCCAGTACTTC. This encodes CASSLITGTGVTQYF. This chain joins TRBV11-3 and TRBJ2-5, with D possibly being TRBD2 (6 bases). V shed 3 bases and J shed 7 bases, with 18 bases lying between them. Germline V gene sequence: CDR1 SGHNT, CDR2 YENEEA. The CDR3 sequence is 15 residues long.

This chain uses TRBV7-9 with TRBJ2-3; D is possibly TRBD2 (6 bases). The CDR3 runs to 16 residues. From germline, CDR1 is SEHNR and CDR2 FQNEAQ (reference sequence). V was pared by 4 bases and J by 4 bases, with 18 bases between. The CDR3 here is CASSSRDSQKADTQYF. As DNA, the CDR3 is TGTGCCAGCAGCTCCCGGGACTCTCAGAAGGCAGATACGCAGTATTTT.

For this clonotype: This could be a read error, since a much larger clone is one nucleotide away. For the CDR3, the DNA is TGTGTCAGCAGTCGTGGGACAGGCGTTGGCTACACCTTC. As protein: CVSSRGTGVGYTF. The genes are TRBV6-6 and TRBJ1-2; 8 positions match TRBD1. From germline, CDR1 is MNHNY and CDR2 SVGAGI (reference sequence). This CDR3 has 13 residues.

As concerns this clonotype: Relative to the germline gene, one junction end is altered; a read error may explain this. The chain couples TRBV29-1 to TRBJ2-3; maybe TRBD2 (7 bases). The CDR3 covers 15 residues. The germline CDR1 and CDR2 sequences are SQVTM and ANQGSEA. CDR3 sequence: CSVETPSGDTDTHYF. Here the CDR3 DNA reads TGCAGCGTTGAAACACCCAGCGGGGACACAGATACGCACTATTTT.

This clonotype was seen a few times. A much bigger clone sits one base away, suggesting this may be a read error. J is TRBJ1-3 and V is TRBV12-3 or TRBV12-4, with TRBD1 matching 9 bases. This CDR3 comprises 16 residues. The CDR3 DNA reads TGTGCCAGCAGTTCAGGACAGGGGAAGGCTGGAAACACCACATATTTT. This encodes CASSSGQGKAGNTTYF.

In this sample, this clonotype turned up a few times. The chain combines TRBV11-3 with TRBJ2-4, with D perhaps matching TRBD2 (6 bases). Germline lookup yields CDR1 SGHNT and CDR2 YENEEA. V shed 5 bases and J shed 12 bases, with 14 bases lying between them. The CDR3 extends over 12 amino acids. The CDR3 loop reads CASSLRGPDQYF. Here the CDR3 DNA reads TGTGCCAGCAGCCTGCGGGGCCCAGATCAGTACTTC.

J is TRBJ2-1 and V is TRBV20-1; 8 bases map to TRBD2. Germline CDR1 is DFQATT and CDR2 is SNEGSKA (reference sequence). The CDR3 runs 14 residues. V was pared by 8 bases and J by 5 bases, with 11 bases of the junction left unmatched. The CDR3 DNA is TGCAGTACACGAGCGGCGGGAGGCCACAATGAGCAGTTCTTC. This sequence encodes CSTRAAGGHNEQFF.

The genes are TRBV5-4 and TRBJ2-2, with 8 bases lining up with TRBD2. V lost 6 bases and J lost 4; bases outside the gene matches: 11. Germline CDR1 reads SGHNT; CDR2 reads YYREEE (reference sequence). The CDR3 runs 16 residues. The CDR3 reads CASTLGTSGITGELFF. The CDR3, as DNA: TGTGCCAGCACCTTAGGGACTAGTGGAATCACCGGGGAGCTGTTTTTT.

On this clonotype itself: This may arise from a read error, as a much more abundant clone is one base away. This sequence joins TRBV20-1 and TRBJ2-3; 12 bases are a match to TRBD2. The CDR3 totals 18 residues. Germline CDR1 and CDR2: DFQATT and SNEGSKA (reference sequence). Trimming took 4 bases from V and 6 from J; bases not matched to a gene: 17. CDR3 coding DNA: TGCAGTGCTAAAAGACTAGCGGGAGTTCAGTCGAGTTTTGATACGCAGTATTTT. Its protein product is CSAKRLAGVQSSFDTQYF.

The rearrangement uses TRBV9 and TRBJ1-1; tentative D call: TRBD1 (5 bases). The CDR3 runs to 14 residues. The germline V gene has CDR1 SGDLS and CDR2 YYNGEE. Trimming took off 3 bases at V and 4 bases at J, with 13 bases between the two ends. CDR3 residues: CASSGNLGGTEAFF. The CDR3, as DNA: TGTGCCAGCAGCGGGAATTTGGGGGGCACTGAAGCTTTCTTT.

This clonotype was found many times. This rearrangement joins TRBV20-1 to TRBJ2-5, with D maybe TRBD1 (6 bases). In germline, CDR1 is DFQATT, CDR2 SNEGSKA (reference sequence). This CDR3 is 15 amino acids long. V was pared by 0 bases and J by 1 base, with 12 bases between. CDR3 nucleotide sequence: TGCAGTGCTAGAGACCCAGGACAGATCCAAGAGACCCAGTACTTC. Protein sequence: CSARDPGQIQETQYF.

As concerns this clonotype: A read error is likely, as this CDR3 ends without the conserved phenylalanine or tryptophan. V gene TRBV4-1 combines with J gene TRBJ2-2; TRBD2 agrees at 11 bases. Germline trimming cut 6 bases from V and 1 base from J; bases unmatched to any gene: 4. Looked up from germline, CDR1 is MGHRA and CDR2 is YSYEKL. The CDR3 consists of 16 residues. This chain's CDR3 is CASSLGTSGNTGELFI. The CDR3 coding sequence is TGCGCCAGCAGTCTAGGGACTAGCGGGAACACCGGGGAGCTGTTTATT.

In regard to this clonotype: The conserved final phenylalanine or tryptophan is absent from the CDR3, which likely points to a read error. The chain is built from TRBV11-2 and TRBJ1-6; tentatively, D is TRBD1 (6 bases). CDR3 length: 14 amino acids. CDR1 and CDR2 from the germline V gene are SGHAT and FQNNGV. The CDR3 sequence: CASNPDRYNLPLHL. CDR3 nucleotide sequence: TGTGCCAGCAACCCGGACAGATATAATTTACCCCTCCACTTA.

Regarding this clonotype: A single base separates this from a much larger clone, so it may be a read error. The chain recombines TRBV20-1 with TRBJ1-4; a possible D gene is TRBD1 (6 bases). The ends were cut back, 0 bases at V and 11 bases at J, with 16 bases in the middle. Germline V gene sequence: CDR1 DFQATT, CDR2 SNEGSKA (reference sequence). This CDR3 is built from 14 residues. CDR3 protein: CSARDGPGAVKLFF. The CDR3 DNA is TGCAGTGCTAGAGATGGACCAGGGGCGGTGAAACTGTTTTTT.

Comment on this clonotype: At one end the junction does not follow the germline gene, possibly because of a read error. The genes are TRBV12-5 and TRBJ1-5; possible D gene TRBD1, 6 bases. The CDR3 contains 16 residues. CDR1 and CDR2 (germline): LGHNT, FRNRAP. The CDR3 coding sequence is TGTGCTAGTGGTTTGGTACGGGGGGCTATCAATCAGCCCCGGCATTTT. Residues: CASGLVRGAINQPRHF.

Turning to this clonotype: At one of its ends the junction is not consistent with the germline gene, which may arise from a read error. CDR3 loop: CSVSPLAGAGETQYF. The CDR3 DNA follows: TGCAGTGTTAGCCCCCTGGCGGGCGCGGGTGAGACCCAATACTTC. The chain couples TRBV20-1 to TRBJ2-5, with D possibly TRBD2 on 5 matching bases. The CDR3 length is 15 residues. Germline V gene sequence: CDR1 DFQATT, CDR2 SNEGSKA (reference sequence).

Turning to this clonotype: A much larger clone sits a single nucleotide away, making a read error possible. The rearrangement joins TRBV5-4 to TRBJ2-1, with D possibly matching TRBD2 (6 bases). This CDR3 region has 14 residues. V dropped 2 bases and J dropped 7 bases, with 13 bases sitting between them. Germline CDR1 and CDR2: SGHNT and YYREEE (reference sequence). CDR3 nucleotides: TGTGCCAGCAGCTTTCCCAGCCGGGGGAATGAGCAGTTCTTC. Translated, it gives CASSFPSRGNEQFF.

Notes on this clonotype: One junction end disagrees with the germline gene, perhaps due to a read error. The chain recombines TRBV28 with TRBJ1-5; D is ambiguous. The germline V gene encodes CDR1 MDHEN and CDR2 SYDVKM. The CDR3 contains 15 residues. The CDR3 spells CVSSSPPLSNQPQHF. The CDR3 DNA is TGTGTCAGCAGTTCCCCGCCTTTGAGCAATCAGCCCCAGCATTTT.

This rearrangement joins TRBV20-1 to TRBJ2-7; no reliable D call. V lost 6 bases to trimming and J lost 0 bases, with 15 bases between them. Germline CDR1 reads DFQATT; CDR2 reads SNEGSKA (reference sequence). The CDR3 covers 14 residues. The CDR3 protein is CSAKPSPNSYEQYF. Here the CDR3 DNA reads TGCAGTGCCAAACCGAGTCCCAACTCCTACGAGCAGTACTTC.